The rows below give T cell receptor beta chains drawn from one sample of a study of blood T cell repertoires in COVID-19. The data were produced by immunoSEQ multiplex PCR, yet TCRdb's version contains in-frame clones alone and is incomplete. Seen here are about 49,000 clones, around nine tenths observed once, and the top ten hold roughly 13%. Material for sequencing was peripheral blood. These TCRs come from a man at least 80 years old with acute or convalescent COVID-19. CDR3s include the opening cysteine and the closing phenylalanine or tryptophan. A D gene is named only where the DNA matches it firmly. Some rows mark clone size as missing; the rest say once, few, many or name a class of expanded clone.

j_call	clone_size	d_call	v_call	cdr3_aa	cdr3_nt
TRBJ1-1	.	.	TRBV6-1	CASVGENTEAFF	TGTGCCAGCGTGGGAGAGAACACTGAAGCTTTCTTT
TRBJ2-1	.	.	TRBV12-3/TRBV12-4	CASSLATSNEQFF	TGTGCCAGCAGTTTAGCCACTAGTAATGAGCAGTTCTTC
TRBJ1-6	.	.	TRBV7-9	CASSLVNSPLHF	TGTGCCAGCAGCTTAGTAAATTCACCCCTCCACTTT
TRBJ2-5	.	TRBD2	TRBV3-1/TRBV3-2	CASRPRGGTQYF	TGTGCCAGCAGACCGCGGGGGGGGACCCAGTACTTC
TRBJ1-1	medium-sized	.	TRBV27	CASSPRRPNTEAFF	TGTGCCAGCAGTCCCCGGAGGCCGAACACTGAAGCTTTCTTT
TRBJ2-7	once	TRBD1	TRBV11-2	CASSTPGGWDEQYF	TGTGCCAGCAGCACCCCAGGGGGCTGGGACGAGCAGTACTTC
TRBJ2-3	.	TRBD2	TRBV19	CASRRERGGTDTQYF	TGTGCCAGTAGGCGAGAGCGGGGGGGCACAGATACGCAGTATTTT
TRBJ1-6	.	.	TRBV7-9	CASSLDGIANSPLHF	TGTGCCAGCAGCTTAGACGGGATCGCGAATTCACCCCTCCACTTT
TRBJ1-3	.	.	TRBV5-1	CASRGGSGNTIYF	TGCGCCAGCAGAGGCGGCTCTGGAAACACCATATATTTT
TRBJ2-7	.	.	TRBV18	CASSPTGEAYEQYF	TGTGCCAGCTCACCAACAGGGGAGGCCTACGAGCAGTACTTC
TRBJ2-7	.	TRBD1	TRBV28	CASRATGVSYEQYF	TGTGCCAGCAGGGCGACAGGGGTCTCCTACGAGCAGTACTTC
TRBJ1-1	.	.	TRBV5-4	CASSFPVGGTEAFF	TGTGCCAGCAGCTTTCCTGTGGGGGGCACTGAAGCTTTCTTT
TRBJ1-5	.	.	TRBV19	CASSHQRRQHF	TGTGCCAGTAGTCACCAGCGCCGCCAGCATTTT
TRBJ1-6	.	.	TRBV30	CAWSPGDSPLHF	TGTGCCTGGAGCCCAGGGGATTCACCCCTCCACTTT
TRBJ2-3	.	.	TRBV24-1	CATSDYGADTQYF	TGTGCCACCAGTGATTACGGGGCAGATACGCAGTATTTT
TRBJ2-1	once	TRBD1	TRBV7-9	CASSRLTGGGLREFF	TGTGCCAGCAGCAGACTAACAGGGGGTGGCCTAAGGGAGTTCTTC
TRBJ2-1	.	.	TRBV24-1	CATSVRGSYNEQFF	TGTGCCACCAGTGTCAGGGGATCCTACAATGAGCAGTTCTTC
TRBJ2-2	.	.	TRBV15	CATSRGGRAGDTGELFF	TGTGCCACCAGCAGAGGAGGGAGGGCAGGGGACACCGGGGAGCTGTTTTTT
TRBJ2-1	few	TRBD2	TRBV6-4	CASRQGLAGGMDEQFF	TGTGCCAGCAGGCAGGGACTAGCGGGGGGCATGGATGAGCAGTTCTTC
TRBJ1-2	.	.	TRBV18	CASLSSGVTNYGYTF	TGTGCCAGCTTATCATCGGGGGTCACTAACTATGGCTACACCTTC
TRBJ1-2	.	.	TRBV28	CASLGTTYGYTF	TGTGCCTCTCTAGGCACAACCTATGGCTACACCTTC
TRBJ2-1	.	.	TRBV16	CASSQGPRGVNEQFF	TGTGCCAGCAGCCAGGGGCCCAGGGGGGTGAATGAGCAGTTCTTC
TRBJ1-4	.	TRBD1	TRBV3-1/TRBV3-2	CASSHRRTGSNEKLFF	TGTGCCAGCAGCCATAGGAGGACAGGGTCGAATGAAAAACTGTTTTTT
TRBJ2-7	.	.	TRBV6-2/TRBV6-3	CASSYVRPGNYEQYF	TGTGCCAGCAGTTACGTACGGCCGGGAAACTACGAGCAGTACTTC
TRBJ2-5	.	.	TRBV11-2	CASSFYQETQYF	TGTGCCAGCAGTTTCTACCAAGAGACCCAGTACTTC
TRBJ2-7	once	.	TRBV2	CASNGQGSISEQYF	TGTGCCAGCAACGGCCAGGGGTCTATTTCCGAGCAGTACTTC
TRBJ2-7	.	.	TRBV3-1/TRBV3-2	CASSQGYGEQYF	TGTGCCAGCAGCCAAGGGTACGGTGAGCAGTACTTC
TRBJ2-2	.	TRBD2	TRBV15	CATSRGLAGEGELFF	TGTGCCACCAGCAGAGGACTAGCGGGGGAGGGGGAGCTGTTTTTT
TRBJ2-1	few	TRBD2	TRBV6-5	CASRDSSGGDNEQFF	TGTGCCAGCAGAGATTCTAGCGGGGGGGACAATGAGCAGTTCTTC
TRBJ2-1	.	TRBD2	TRBV28	CASSGASGNNEQFF	TGTGCCAGCAGTGGCGCTAGCGGGAACAATGAGCAGTTCTTC
TRBJ1-4	.	TRBD1	TRBV7-9	CASSTTGGNEKLFF	TGTGCCAGCAGCACTACAGGGGGCAATGAAAAACTGTTTTTT
TRBJ2-5	few	TRBD1	TRBV5-6	CASSLAGQGSETQYF	TGTGCCAGCAGCTTGGCCGGACAGGGGTCCGAGACCCAGTACTTC
TRBJ1-4	.	TRBD1	TRBV5-1	CASSFGQATNEKLFF	TGCGCCAGCAGCTTCGGACAGGCAACTAATGAAAAACTGTTTTTT
TRBJ2-2	.	.	TRBV9	CASSATGMGTGELFF	TGTGCCAGCAGTGCCACAGGGATGGGCACCGGGGAGCTGTTTTTT
TRBJ2-1	once	TRBD2	TRBV18	CASSPHARSAGGPDNEQFF	TGTGCCAGCTCACCCCACGCGAGATCGGCGGGGGGGCCGGACAATGAGCAGTTCTTC
TRBJ2-3	.	.	TRBV5-4	CASSPGGRGDTQYF	TGTGCCAGCAGCCCGGGGGGCCGGGGAGATACGCAGTATTTT
TRBJ1-2	few	.	TRBV6-5	CASSYSIAGPGGGYTF	TGTGCCAGCAGTTACTCGATAGCGGGCCCTGGGGGTGGCTACACCTTC
TRBJ2-5	.	.	TRBV7-9	CASSLAGGGETQYF	TGTGCCAGCAGCTTAGCGGGGGGAGGTGAGACCCAGTACTTC
TRBJ2-1	.	TRBD1	TRBV3-1/TRBV3-2	CASSRKQGSEYNEQFF	TGTGCCAGCAGCCGGAAACAGGGGTCCGAATACAATGAGCAGTTCTTC
TRBJ2-7	.	.	TRBV5-1	CASSLRPGPRAYEQYF	TGCGCCAGCAGCTTGCGTCCAGGCCCCAGGGCATACGAGCAGTACTTC
TRBJ2-7	.	.	TRBV29-1	CSVREISYEQYF	TGCAGCGTTAGGGAGATATCCTACGAGCAGTACTTC
TRBJ2-7	.	.	TRBV6-7	CASSYRQGHYEQYF	TGTGCCAGCAGTTACCGGCAGGGGCACTACGAGCAGTACTTC
TRBJ1-3	few	.	TRBV7-8	CASSARGFQNTIYF	TGTGCCAGCAGCGCGAGGGGGTTTCAAAACACCATATATTTT
TRBJ2-7	.	TRBD1	TRBV18	CASSPGQGHEQYF	TGTGCCAGCTCGCCGGGACAGGGCCACGAGCAGTACTTC
TRBJ2-1	.	TRBD2	TRBV9	CASSPRLAGGNEQFF	TGTGCCAGCAGCCCTAGACTAGCGGGGGGGAATGAGCAGTTCTTC
TRBJ1-4	.	.	TRBV18	CASSPPGTTNEKLFF	TGTGCCAGCTCACCACCGGGGACTACTAATGAAAAACTGTTTTTT
TRBJ2-7	.	TRBD1	TRBV19	CASSRGQGGRQYF	TGTGCCAGTAGTAGGGGACAGGGCGGGCGGCAGTACTTC
TRBJ1-2	.	TRBD1	TRBV9	CASSLQTGGGYTF	TGTGCCAGCAGCCTTCAGACAGGGGGAGGCTACACCTTC
TRBJ1-6	.	.	TRBV5-6	CASRGRGGNSPLHF	TGTGCCAGCAGGGGCAGGGGTGGCAATTCACCCCTCCACTTT
TRBJ1-6	.	.	TRBV25-1	CASSLSVSSYNSPLHF	TGTGCCAGCAGTCTTTCCGTCAGCTCCTATAATTCACCCCTCCACTTT
TRBJ1-4	.	.	TRBV30	CAWRAPAGLGKLFF	TGTGCCTGGAGGGCTCCGGCGGGTCTTGGAAAACTGTTTTTT
TRBJ1-3	.	.	TRBV7-2	CASSSRQGSGNTIYF	TGTGCCAGCAGCTCACGGCAGGGCTCTGGAAACACCATATATTTT
TRBJ1-2	.	.	TRBV6-1	CASSDSGIPNYGYTF	TGTGCCAGCAGTGATTCGGGGATCCCTAACTATGGCTACACCTTC